This T cell receptor beta chain was sequenced for a study of human T cells and chemical hapten exposure. General observations from the study: Following DPC sensitization, TCRs present above 1 in 1000 frequency showed no change. Compared to controls, expanded TCRs made significantly more large clusters of similar CDR3s.

The CDR3 extends over 15 amino acids. V lost 6 bases and J 4 bases, leaving 18 bases between the germline ends. Germline CDR1 MNHEY, CDR2 SMNVEV (reference sequence). TCRdb fed the RACE reads into MiXCR, producing one record per CDR3 protein. The sample includes more than 80,000 distinct CDR3 sequences, about 9.4% seen only once; the top ten take 5%. This clonotype was seen at least ten times. The target antigen is unknown. Time point denoted: patch test 2, 6 weeks after DPC sensitization. Treatment here: therapeutic diphenylcyclopropenone sensitization with weekly scalp DPC. V usage is TRBV27 and J usage is TRBJ1-2; tentative D call: TRBD1 (5 bases). The material sequenced was whole blood, taken in connection with sensitization to the hapten diphenylcyclopropenone (DPC). This receptor was identified in a woman in her fifties or sixties with alopecia areata. Some clones in this sample may be carry-over from other donors' samples. CDR3 sequence: CASSRIDGDLYGYTF. CDR3 DNA: TGTGCCAGCAGCCGAATCGACGGGGACCTCTATGGCTACACCTTC.